This T cell receptor beta chain stems from a study of OX40 agonist ivuxolimab in advanced cancers. A note on the overall study: The costimulatory receptor OX40 (CD134) was targeted by ivuxolimab, a fully human IgG2 agonistic monoclonal antibody. The point of sequencing TCRbeta in the periphery was to test whether ivuxolimab changed TCR sequence diversity and drove clonal T-cell expansion. Prior anti-PD-1, anti-PD-L1 or anti-CTLA-4 therapy was permitted, and checkpoint inhibitors had been received by roughly 40% of dose-escalation patients. Partial responses occurred in three dose-escalation patients, of whom one had hepatocellular carcinoma and two had cutaneous melanoma. Intravenous ivuxolimab was administered to patients every 2 weeks at six dose levels: 0.01, 0.1, 0.3, 1.5, 3 and 10 mg/kg. In the dose-escalation cohort, around four fifths of patients were male, and the mean age was roughly 60 years, with a range of about 20 to 79. Of the roughly 54 dose-escalation patients, hepatocellular carcinoma was present in approximately 20, melanoma in about 15, renal cell carcinoma in 9 and head and neck cancer in 9. The paper describes the monotherapy dose-escalation part (N of about 57 patients) of the phase I trial of ivuxolimab. Summary of the overall study and its limitations: After ivuxolimab, expanded clones were on average more numerous among CD8+ T cells than among CD4+ T cells. At doses of 0.1 to 3.0 mg/kg, clonal expansion of both CD4+ and CD8+ blood T cells was observed from baseline to week 6. The antigen specificity of the clonally expanded peripheral T cells was not determined. In the 0.1-3.0 mg/kg groups, partial responders had among the lowest normalized peripheral clonal expansion, particularly in CD8+ T cells. Low levels of normalized T-cell clonal expansion were also seen in some patients who did not respond.

CDR1 is given as GTSNPN and CDR2 as SVGIG, both from the germline V gene (reference sequence). The CDR3 numbers 12 residues from cysteine through phenylalanine. Only the CDR3 part of the read is kept: 36 bases, read in frame from the first base. As for this clone: What antigen it recognizes has not been identified. No much larger clone is present one base from it, and per-base qualities are unavailable.

Genomic DNA was extracted from sorted cells for sequencing of the TCRbeta CDR3 region. TCRbeta CDR3 regions were sequenced using the immunoSEQ Assay. TCRdb obtained this table from immuneACCESS and retained in-frame rearrangements with V and J assigned. These tables miss some clones; where compared with another copy, unresolved V genes account for less than half of the shortfall, and the remainder is unexplained. This sample lists about 35,000 clones; approximately 79% were detected once. Less than 15% of the sample is taken by the ten largest. Patients with a history of autoimmune disease or receiving systemic immunosuppression were excluded from the trial. In every dose cohort, peripheral blood was drawn for TCR sequencing at baseline, cycle 4 day 1, and cycle 7 day 1. The samples were drawn from a first-in-human, open-label, multicenter phase I dose-escalation trial of ivuxolimab. Adults with locally advanced or metastatic melanoma, renal cell, hepatocellular, or head and neck squamous cell carcinoma were enrolled in the trial. Before TCR sequencing, CD4+ T cells and CD8+ T cells were sorted from peripheral blood as separate populations.

In this chain, TRBV30 is recombined with TRBJ2-3, and 7 junctional nucleotides match TRBD2. This TCR came from an adult with an advanced solid tumor such as melanoma, head and neck, liver or kidney cancer. This specimen was CD4+ or CD8+ T cells sorted from blood, taken in a trial of the OX40 agonist ivuxolimab. The CDR3 sequence is CAGARERDTQYF. The nucleotide sequence reads as follows: TGTGCAGGAGCGCGGGAGCGGGATACGCAGTATTTT.